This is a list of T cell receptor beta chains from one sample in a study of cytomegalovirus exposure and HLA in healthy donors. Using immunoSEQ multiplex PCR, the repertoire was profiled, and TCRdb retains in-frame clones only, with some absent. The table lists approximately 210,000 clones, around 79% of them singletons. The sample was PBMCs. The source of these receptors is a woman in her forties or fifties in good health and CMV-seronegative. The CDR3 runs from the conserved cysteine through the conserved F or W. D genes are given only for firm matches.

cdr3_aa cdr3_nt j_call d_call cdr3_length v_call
CASSQSGAALYGYTF TGTGCCAGCTCCCAGAGCGGGGCGGCCCTCTATGGCTACACCTTC TRBJ1-2 - 15 TRBV27
CASTPRGTSVYNEQFF TGCGCCAGCACCCCCAGGGGGACTAGCGTGTACAATGAGCAGTTCTTC TRBJ2-1 TRBD2 16 TRBV5-1
CASSVQGAGGYTF TGTGCCAGTAGTGTACAGGGGGCGGGTGGCTACACCTTC TRBJ1-2 TRBD1 13 TRBV19
CASSFSPGTMPTDTQYF TGTGCCAGCAGTTTCTCCCCGGGTACAATGCCCACAGATACGCAGTATTTT TRBJ2-3 - 17 TRBV28
CASSSIGVPTEAFF TGTGCCAGCAGCTCCATCGGGGTCCCCACTGAAGCTTTCTTT TRBJ1-1 - 14 TRBV7-3
CASTSQGQETQYF TGTGCCAGCACGTCCCAGGGCCAAGAGACCCAGTACTTC TRBJ2-5 - 13 TRBV21-1
CASSARWLDPYEQYF TGTGCCAGCAGCGCTCGTTGGCTAGATCCCTACGAGCAGTACTTC TRBJ2-7 - 15 TRBV21-1
CASSKTLDSSGQPQHF TGTGCCAGCAGCAAAACCCTGGACAGCTCCGGGCAGCCCCAGCATTTT TRBJ1-5 - 16 TRBV21-1
CASSVRDSHFANTGELFF TGTGCCAGCAGCGTCCGGGACAGCCATTTCGCGAACACCGGGGAGCTGTTTTTT TRBJ2-2 TRBD1 18 TRBV9
CASSSTRESTKTSYEQYF TGTGCCAGTAGTTCGACTAGAGAGAGCACTAAAACGTCCTACGAGCAGTACTTC TRBJ2-7 - 18 TRBV19